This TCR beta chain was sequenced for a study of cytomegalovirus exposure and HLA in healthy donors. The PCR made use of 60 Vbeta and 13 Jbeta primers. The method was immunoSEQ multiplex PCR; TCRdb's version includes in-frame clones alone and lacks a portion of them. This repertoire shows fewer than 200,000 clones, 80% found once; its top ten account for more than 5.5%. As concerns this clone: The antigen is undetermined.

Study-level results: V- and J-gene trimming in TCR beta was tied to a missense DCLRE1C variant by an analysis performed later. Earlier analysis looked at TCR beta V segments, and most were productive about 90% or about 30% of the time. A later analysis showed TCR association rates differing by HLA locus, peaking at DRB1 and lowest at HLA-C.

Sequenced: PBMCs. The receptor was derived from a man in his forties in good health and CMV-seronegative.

This CDR3 is CASSRRNPGQGANEQYF. The CDR3 DNA sequence: TGCGCCAGCAGTCGAAGGAATCCGGGACAGGGGGCCAACGAGCAGTACTTC. The chain joins TRBV23-1 to TRBJ2-5; TRBD1 agrees at 12 bases. The J call may be faulty, since TRBJ2-7 better matches the DNA end. TRBV23-1 is an open reading frame, and its role is uncertain. CDR3 size: 17 residues.